The sample holds one count of the clone carrying this T cell receptor beta chain. TCRdb keeps only in-frame clones here, not all; method: immunoSEQ multiplex PCR. The sample gives fewer than 50,000 clones, about 94% of which show up once; about 4.7% is in the top ten. The entry originates in a study of T cell changes during pregnancy in multiple sclerosis. Germline CDR1 and CDR2: SQVTM and ANQGSEA. CDR3 length: 13 residues. V was cut by 1 base and J by 5 bases, with 12 bases left in between. Specimen: CD8+ T cells from peripheral blood mononuclear cells, collected in the first trimester of pregnancy. This clonotype was obtained from a female donor with multiple sclerosis, enrolled in a pregnancy study. This sequence joins TRBV29-1 and TRBJ2-7, with D perhaps matching TRBD1 (6 bases). Here the CDR3 DNA reads TGCAGCGTTGAAGCCAGGGGCGAGAACGAGCAGTACTTC. Translating gives CSVEARGENEQYF.